This TCR beta chain was sequenced for a study of cytomegalovirus exposure and HLA in healthy donors (dated by TCRdb to about 2017). For the study in its entirety: An earlier analysis of approximately 590 of the donors reported more than 250 Gb of sequence data and some 120 million unique TCR beta sequences from about 179 million T cells. Around 300 gigabases of sequencing data and 80 million or so unique TCR sequences were included in an early release covering under 650 HLA-typed donors. The genetic ancestry cluster associated with self-reported Caucasian donors included roughly 84% of the approximately 410 genotyped donors. The aim of the study was to test whether cataloging public T cell receptors could identify signatures of past pathogen exposure. The study used immunosequencing to profile the T cell repertoires of 670 or so subjects and linked those repertoires to cytomegalovirus serostatus. A separate validation cohort of more than 100 different subjects was used in addition to the roughly 720-subject first cohort. To predict cytomegalovirus infection status, the study brought together high-throughput TCR immunosequencing, statistical association of individual TCRs with disease status, and machine learning. A later analysis re-analyzed previously published TCR beta repertoires from roughly 690 donors and added high-resolution HLA genotyping to study TCR occurrence patterns. The later analysis used no new phenotypic data to find candidate immune exposures, relying instead on TCR beta sequences and their occurrence across donors. To decide whether each TCR beta V gene segment behaved as functional or pseudogenic, an earlier analysis of over 500 of the donors relied on high-throughput TCR beta sequencing. Donor age, sex, ethnicity and CMV serostatus were collected together with the repertoire data. In a later genetic analysis, genome-wide SNP genotypes for about three fifths of the roughly 670 donors were used, and that subset was treated as a discovery cohort. All discovery cohort repertoires had been generated using a single sequencing platform. Both class I and class II loci were covered by HLA typing, at four-digit resolution. The number of donors typed differed by locus, with about 629-640 for A, B, C, DRB1 and DQB1, approximately 500 for DQA1, approximately 570 for DPA1, and roughly 450 for DPB1. Four or five DR-DQ haplotypes were handled as single units for association and clustering because linkage in the cohort was strong. Among 398 genotyped donors of the cohort, an average of around 240,000 unique TCR beta nucleotide sequences were sequenced per donor, roughly 20% of them non-productive.

The V end gives up 4 bases and the J end 3 bases, leaving 11 bases in the junction not matched to a gene. The CDR3 goes from the cysteine to the phenylalanine over 17 residues. Solely the CDR3 DNA is kept, with 51 bases framed from the first base. Sequences MNHEY (CDR1) and SMNVEV (CDR2) are obtained from the germline V gene (reference sequence). The paper as a whole reports these results and caveats: Three of the identified cytomegalovirus-associated TCR beta chains were confirmed in vitro to be specific for cytomegalovirus antigens. Some IMGT-functional V segments, including TRBV6-2 and TRBV6-3, could not be distinguished by the 87-base-pair reads and were therefore excluded. Linkage disequilibrium might explain the correlated functional status among segregating V segments, but an unknown experimental factor could not be ruled out. In a later analysis, about 17,000 TCR beta sequences were associated with specific HLA alleles at a false discovery rate of 0.05. Presence/absence analyses assumed roughly uniform sequencing depth across donors, an assumption that may not hold. A further reported finding was that TCR beta sequences accurately predicted the HLA-A and HLA-B alleles for most subjects in the first cohort. It was suggested by the authors that the approach could potentially be generalized to other disease states and immunological phenotypes. In an earlier analysis of several hundred of the donors, most TCR beta V segments were observed in productive rearrangements about 87% or about 30% of the time, broadly matching IMGT annotations. In a later analysis, the rate of TCR association differed among HLA loci, with DRB1 alleles having the most associated TCRs and HLA-C alleles having the fewest. Because HLA typing was missing for some donors at each locus, association tests included only the typed subset. According to a later genetic analysis, donors in an Asian-associated ancestry cluster had fewer N-insertions in productive TCRs than the approximately 630-donor mean. Immune exposure information for the cohort was limited to CMV serostatus. A cluster of highly shared sequence variants was judged likely to be a technical artifact of the sequencing pipeline. In a later analysis, several top co-occurrence clusters were reported to appear linked to parvovirus B19, influenza, CMV and Epstein-Barr virus. This cohort had only TCR beta chains sequenced, and the lack of alpha or paired-chain data limited which features could be detected. A later analysis found that most CMV-associated TCR beta chains appeared HLA-restricted, with HLA associations seemingly driven largely by CMV exposure. Strong co-occurrence of HLA alleles, especially DR and DQ, made assigning TCR associations to individual alleles difficult. Because counts were too low, some 17 rarely observed V segments, including chromosome 9 orphons, were excluded from the earlier analysis of around 590 of the donors. In a later genetic analysis, a missense DCLRE1C variant was associated with V-gene and J-gene trimming of TCR beta chains, and the association was replicated in an independent cohort. In both the original and validation cohorts, the classifier was reported to diagnose cytomegalovirus status with high specificity and sensitivity. The study gave a list of under 200 TCR beta chains associated with cytomegalovirus. While some public TCRs were present in many individuals, most TCR sequences turned up only very rarely across donors. In a later analysis, HLA-associated TCR beta chains were found to be more clonally expanded and to have lower generation probabilities than equally common non-associated chains.

The protocol used for the library was the immunoSEQ multiplex PCR assay. The multiplex PCR relied on a mix of 60 forward primers for TCR Vbeta segments and 13 reverse primers for TCR Jbeta segments. A multiplex PCR assay on genomic DNA amplified the CDR3 region of rearranged TCR beta genes. Amplified TCR beta libraries were sequenced as 87-base-pair reads on the Illumina HiSeq System. The authors' pipeline ran thus. In a later analysis, some 80 million unique TCR beta chains were counted across the 690 or so repertoires, and around 10 million of these chains were shared by at least two donors. Raw reads were error-corrected and collapsed into unique sequences by a nearest-neighbor algorithm in which closely related sequences were merged to remove PCR and sequencing errors. Alignment of CDR3 sequences to IMGT reference sequences was used to assign V, D and J gene segments. For a sequence to be retained, a match of at least six nucleotides to both a V gene segment and a J gene segment was required. Rearrangements were classified as productive when the CDR3 lacked stop codons and remained in frame with V and J, and all other rearrangements were classified as non-productive. CDR3 was defined according to IMGT convention as the region running from the second conserved V-encoded cysteine to the conserved J-encoded phenylalanine. Sequences without an unambiguous match to a single V gene segment were excluded from the earlier analysis of about 600 of the donors. In an earlier analysis of more than 500 of the donors, a V segment was called functional when productive rearrangements were above 56.7%, and segregating when the standard deviation between donors exceeded 5%. To diagnose cytomegalovirus status from the catalog of TCR beta chain sequences, a statistical classification framework was built. In a later analysis, TCR nucleotide sequences were compared against IMGT/GENE-DB human TR gene sequences so that V and J genes could be assigned. In a later analysis, CDR3 sequences and most-parsimonious VDJ recombination scenarios were assigned using the TCRdist pipeline. In a later analysis, each TCR beta chain was defined by its CDR3 amino acid sequence together with its V-gene family, and reads lacking a unique V-gene family were excluded. A later analysis removed 592 highly shared, low-generation-probability nucleotide sequences to deal with suspected cross-contamination and a sequencing artifact. For each public chain, a later analysis derived a clonal expansion index from normalized ranks of inferred template counts within each repertoire. In a later analysis, generation probabilities were computed with a VDJ recombination model fitted to out-of-frame rearrangements, and the resulting probabilities were checked against IGoR. In a later analysis, hypergeometric tests were used to score TCR-TCR, TCR-HLA and TCR-CMV co-occurrence, with a repertoire-size bias correction applied to TCR pairs. To estimate false discovery rates, a later analysis permuted the HLA or CMV assignments 20 times. In a later analysis, co-occurring TCRs were grouped with DBSCAN, and TCRdist sequence similarity was added when clustering was performed within HLA-allele-positive subsets. For co-occurrence clustering, repertoires with fewer than 30,000 or more than 120,000 public chains were excluded, along with five or six repertoires with anomalous nucleotide sharing. Entries here come from immuneACCESS through TCRdb and include only in-frame sequences with V and J called. Some clones fail to appear in such tables; in the studies checked, an unresolved V gene covers under half of the shortfall, and the cause of the remainder is unknown. Clone size and V and J calls were adopted from that table, with D and trimming inferred from the DNA. The table for this sample lists fewer than 250,000 clones; around 83% of them were counted only once. Of the sample, around 1.5% is held by the ten largest clones.

The cohort comprised fewer than 750 healthy bone marrow donors. All cohort members were sampled while nominally healthy, although unrecorded immune exposures were likely present. The donor was CMV seronegative and was included in the group of a few hundred seronegative cohort members. Each donor provided a peripheral blood sample, and peripheral blood mononuclear cells were used for TCR beta sequencing. Genomic DNA was extracted from the blood cell samples with the Qiagen DNeasy Blood Extraction Kit. Of note for this clone: Its antigen specificity is not known. There are no base qualities to consult, and no much larger clone falls within one base.

Sequenced: PBMCs. This TCR was sampled from a girl aged 10-17 years in good health and CMV-seronegative. This sequence uses TRBV27 and TRBJ1-2, with 10 bases matching TRBD1. At the DNA level, the sequence is TGTGCCAGCAGTTCCCCACGGACAGGGGGGATTTACTATGGCTACACCTTC. Its protein reads: CASSSPRTGGIYYGYTF.